One and the same sample provided the 27 T cell receptor beta chains below, sequenced in a study of blood T cell repertoires in COVID-19. Sequencing used immunoSEQ multiplex PCR; TCRdb keeps in-frame clones, though not all of them. The data show about 310,000 clones, about 88% seen once. The sequenced sample was PBMCs or T cells enriched from blood (not recorded which). The receptors come from a woman aged 40 to 55 who had recovered from COVID-19.

The chain joins TRBV5-4 to TRBJ2-7, with 10 nucleotides matching TRBD1. CDR1 and CDR2 (germline): SGHNT, YYREEE (reference sequence). After removal of 0 bases from V and 1 base from J, the junction contained 4 bases not matched to a gene. The CDR3 sequence is 16 residues long. The CDR3 bases are TGTGCCAGCAGCTTGGGGACAGGGGGGCGGTCCTACGAGCAGTACTTC. Residues: CASSLGTGGRSYEQYF.

This clone was found once. The chain carries TRBV6-5 and TRBJ2-2; TRBD2 agrees at 7 bases. The ends lost 6 bases at V and 6 bases at J; junction bases unmatched: 10. Germline lookup yields CDR1 MNHEY and CDR2 SVGAGI. CDR3 size: 15 residues. CDR3 region: CASRSGTKVAGELFF. In nucleotides, the CDR3 is TGTGCCAGCAGATCCGGGACTAAGGTCGCCGGGGAGCTGTTTTTT.

The chain carries TRBV9 and TRBJ1-4, with 10 bases fitting TRBD1. The CDR3 has 15 residues. Germline V gene lookup returns CDR1 SGDLS and CDR2 YYNGEE. Unmatched junction bases numbered 7, after V lost 4 bases and J lost 7 bases. CDR3 nucleotides: TGTGCCAGCAGCCCGGGGACAGGGGCGATTGAAAAACTGTTTTTT. It codes for CASSPGTGAIEKLFF.

The V and J genes are TRBV4-1 and TRBJ1-2, with D perhaps matching TRBD1 (6 bases). The CDR3 extends over 14 amino acids. V lost 0 bases and J lost 6, with 11 bases in between. Per the germline V gene, CDR1 is MGHRA and CDR2 is YSYEKL. The CDR3 nucleotides read TGCGCCAGCAGCCAAGAGGGGGGGGCGGATGGCTACACCTTC. Residues: CASSQEGGADGYTF.

This clone is a singleton in its sample. This sequence joins TRBV3-1 (or the pseudogene TRBV3-2) and TRBJ2-3; D perhaps matches TRBD2 (6 bases). The CDR3 is 17 amino acids. The germline V and J ends were trimmed by 0 bases and 7 bases, with 20 bases remaining between them. Germline CDR1 LGHDT, CDR2 YNNKEL (reference sequence). This CDR3 is CASSQDFGSGFRNTQYF. CDR3 nucleotide sequence: TGTGCCAGCAGCCAAGATTTCGGGAGTGGATTTCGGAATACGCAGTATTTT.

As DNA, the CDR3 is TGTGCCAGCAGCGTAGGCCAGAACATGAACACTGAAGCTTTCTTT. It is translated as CASSVGQNMNTEAFF. The chain couples TRBV9 to TRBJ1-1; D is uncertain. V lost 0 bases and J 0 bases, leaving 9 bases between the germline ends. In germline, CDR1 is SGDLS, CDR2 YYNGEE. The CDR3 sequence is 15 residues long.

The chain carries TRBV11-3 and TRBJ2-1, with 7 bases that match TRBD1. Trimming removed 8 bases from V and 9 bases from J; junction bases left unmatched: 10. The germline CDR1 and CDR2 sequences are SGHNT and YENEEA. The CDR3 has 13 residues. The CDR3 is CASSTGAGPEQFF. The CDR3 coding sequence is TGTGCCAGCTCTACAGGGGCCGGTCCTGAGCAGTTCTTC. Together with reference TRBV11-3 and TRBJ2-1, the CDR3 gives the full variable domain: EAGVVQSPRYKIIEKKQPVAFWCNPISGHNTLYWYLQNLGQGPELLIRYENEEAVDDSQLPKDRFSAERLKGVDSTLKIQPAELGDSAVYLCASSTGAGPEQFFGPGTRLTVL.

As DNA, the CDR3 is TGTGCCAGCAGGCCAGGACAGATCAATCAGCCCCAGCATTTT. Its protein product is CASRPGQINQPQHF. V is TRBV6-4 and J is TRBJ1-5, with TRBD1 as a possible D gene (6 bases). Germline V gene sequence: CDR1 MRHNA, CDR2 SNTAGT. This CDR3 has 14 amino acids. Trimming left V 6 bases short and J 3 bases short, with 12 bases between.

This clone showed up just a few times. J is TRBJ2-2 and V is TRBV19, with 8 positions matching TRBD2. V was clipped by 5 bases and J by 6 bases; unmatched bases: 5. From germline, CDR1 is LNHDA and CDR2 SQIVND (reference sequence). There are 14 residues in the CDR3. This chain's CDR3 is CASSPSGSSGELFF. CDR3 nucleotides: TGTGCCAGTAGTCCGAGCGGGAGTTCCGGGGAGCTGTTTTTT.

The chain couples TRBV27 to TRBJ2-3, with D perhaps matching TRBD1 (6 bases). Trimming removed 3 bases at V and 6 bases at J, with 16 bases between. The CDR3 is made up of 15 amino acids. CDR1 and CDR2 (germline): MNHEY, SMNVEV (reference sequence). CDR3 DNA: TGTGCCAGCAGTTTCCAGGGGAGAGGACCCGATACGCAGTATTTT. Translation: CASSFQGRGPDTQYF.

V gene TRBV7-9 combines with J gene TRBJ1-3, with TRBD1 identical over 8 bases. This CDR3 has 17 residues. V shed 5 bases, J shed 4 bases, and the junction held 13 bases outside the gene matches. Germline lookup yields CDR1 SEHNR and CDR2 FQNEAQ (reference sequence). CDR3 bases: TGTGCCAGCAGCCCCTCGACAGGGGCAGGAGTCGGAAACACCATATATTTT. The encoded protein is CASSPSTGAGVGNTIYF.

The chain joins TRBV12-2 to TRBJ2-1; the table's TRBD1 call for D was not verified on the DNA. TRBV12-2 is given as a pseudogene. This CDR3 comprises 17 residues. The CDR3 bases are TGTGCAAGTCGCCACTGGACTTGCAGGGGGCTATTGGATGAGCAGTTCTTC. Its protein is CASRHWTCRGLLDEQFF.

V is TRBV4-3 and J is TRBJ2-4; D is perhaps TRBD2 (6 bases). Trimming removed 1 base at V and 1 base at J, with 14 bases between. CDR3 length: 17 amino acids. The germline V gene encodes CDR1 LGHNA and CDR2 YSLEER. The CDR3 nucleotides read TGCGCCAGCAGCCAAGCTCGACTAGATGGGGCCAAAAACATTCAGTACTTC. Translation: CASSQARLDGAKNIQYF.

The chain uses TRBV28 and TRBJ2-4, with D possibly matching TRBD2 (6 bases). The V gene's germline CDR1 is MDHEN and CDR2 SYDVKM. Trimming took 5 bases from V and 7 from J, leaving 15 bases between them. There are 14 residues in the CDR3. The CDR3 nucleotides are TGTGCCAGCAGTCATGGGGGGATAGGGAACATTCAGTACTTC. Translated, it gives CASSHGGIGNIQYF.

About this clone itself: In the same sample, other DNA sequences code for this CDR3. The chain is built from TRBV9 and TRBJ1-1; D unresolved. Trimming pared 0 bases from V and 1 base from J, leaving 7 bases between. Germline CDR1 is SGDLS and CDR2 is YYNGEE. The CDR3 has 14 residues. CDR3 sequence: CASSVGTANTEAFF. CDR3 sequence (DNA): TGTGCCAGCAGCGTAGGAACAGCGAACACTGAAGCTTTCTTT.

The V gene is TRBV19, the J gene TRBJ1-5, with a weak D call TRBD1 (6 bases). Germline loops: CDR1 LNHDA, CDR2 SQIVND (reference sequence). This CDR3 has 16 amino acids. Trimming took off 6 bases at V and 0 bases at J, with 15 bases between the two ends. The CDR3 here is CASRSPPGDSNQPQHF. In DNA, the CDR3 is TGTGCCAGTAGGAGCCCTCCAGGGGATAGCAATCAGCCCCAGCATTTT.

The V and J genes are TRBV5-1 and TRBJ2-3; 7 nucleotides align to TRBD2. V was pared by 4 bases and J by 0 bases, with 2 bases of the junction left unmatched. Germline V gene sequence: CDR1 SGHRS, CDR2 YFSETQ. The CDR3 extends over 14 amino acids. CDR3 residues: CASSAGESTDTQYF. CDR3 coding DNA: TGCGCCAGCAGCGCGGGGGAAAGCACAGATACGCAGTATTTT.

This chain joins TRBV20-1 and TRBJ2-1, with D unresolved. Germline-derived CDR1 and CDR2 are DFQATT and SNEGSKA (reference sequence). V lost 3 bases, J lost 7 bases, and 10 bases lay in between. The CDR3 totals 12 residues. CDR3 residues: CSASNRGNEQFF. Here the CDR3 DNA reads TGCAGTGCTAGTAACCGAGGTAATGAGCAGTTCTTC.

V is TRBV5-1 and J is TRBJ1-3, with 7 bases that match TRBD1. V lost 4 bases and J lost 0; bases outside the gene matches: 4. Germline CDR1 reads SGHRS; CDR2 reads YFSETQ. The CDR3 loop spans 15 amino acids. The CDR3 is CASSEGQSSGNTIYF. The CDR3 DNA reads TGCGCCAGCAGCGAGGGACAGAGCTCTGGAAACACCATATATTTT.

The chain combines TRBV5-8 with TRBJ2-1; unclear D gene. CDR1 and CDR2 from the germline V gene are SGHTS and YDEGEE. This CDR3 contains 12 residues. V was shortened by 5 bases and J by 6 bases, with 9 bases between the two germline ends. CDR3 sequence: CASSRLTNEQFF. The CDR3, as DNA: TGTGCCAGCAGTCGTCTAACCAATGAGCAGTTCTTC. The entire variable domain, with the rest obtained from reference TRBV5-8 and TRBJ2-1, is as follows: EAGVTQSPTHLIKTRGQQATLRCSPISGHTSVYWYQQALGLGLQFLLWYDEGEERNRGNFPPRFSGRQFPNYSSELNVNALELEDSALYLCASSRLTNEQFFGPGTRLTVL.

This chain uses TRBV28 with TRBJ1-1; D gene uncertain. Trimming removed 3 bases at V and 5 bases at J, with 13 bases between. CDR3 length: 14 residues. Germline V gene sequence: CDR1 MDHEN, CDR2 SYDVKM. The CDR3 reads CASSLRRVETEAFF. As DNA, the CDR3 is TGTGCCAGCAGTTTGAGGCGGGTGGAAACTGAAGCTTTCTTT.

The table lists this clone with a few counts. The chain has TRBV9 and TRBJ1-2, with D possibly TRBD1 on 6 matching bases. V was trimmed by 4 bases and J by 4 bases, leaving 17 bases between them. The CDR3 has 15 amino acids. CDR1 SGDLS and CDR2 YYNGEE come from the germline V gene. DNA of the CDR3: TGTGCCAGCAGCCCTAATAGGGGGGGCGTCTATGGCTACACCTTC. Its protein is CASSPNRGGVYGYTF.

The chain couples TRBV12-2 to TRBJ2-3; whether TRBD2, the table's D call, matches the DNA was not checked. TRBV12-2 is designated a pseudogene. This CDR3 is 18 amino acids long. In nucleotides, the CDR3 is TGTGCAAGTCGCTTAACCCTAAGGGGAGCGGGTCGCACAGATACGCAGTATTTT. Its translation: CASRLTLRGAGRTDTQYF.

The chain is built from TRBV19 and TRBJ1-1; 8 nucleotides line up with TRBD1. CDR3 length equals 15 residues. J gave up 7 bases and V 5 bases, and 12 bases lay outside the gene matches. Looked up from germline, CDR1 is LNHDA and CDR2 is SQIVND (reference sequence). CDR3 residues: CASSADGQGRVEAFF. The DNA for the CDR3 is TGTGCCAGTAGTGCCGACGGACAGGGAAGAGTTGAAGCTTTCTTT.

The J gene is TRBJ1-5, the V gene TRBV28, with D maybe TRBD1 (6 bases). This CDR3 comprises 13 residues. With 5 bases removed from V and 4 bases from J, the gap between germline ends came to 9 bases. CDR1 and CDR2 from the germline V gene are MDHEN and SYDVKM. The CDR3 region is CASSTTGNQPQHF. CDR3 bases: TGTGCCAGCAGTACGACAGGTAATCAGCCCCAGCATTTT. The variable domain in full, completed from reference TRBV28 and TRBJ1-5, reads DVKVTQSSRYLVKRTGEKVFLECVQDMDHENMFWYRQDPGLGLRLIYFSYDVKMKEKGDIPEGYSVSREKKERFSLILESASTNQTSMYLCASSTTGNQPQHFGDGTRLSIL.

The V gene is TRBV18, the J gene TRBJ2-1; D is possibly TRBD2 (6 bases). The V gene's germline CDR1 is KGHSH and CDR2 LQKENI. The CDR3 contains 13 residues. Trimming shortened V by 4 bases and J by 7 bases, and 11 bases separated the two germline ends. The CDR3 is CASSQRGGNEQFF. CDR3 bases: TGTGCCAGCTCACAAAGAGGAGGGAATGAGCAGTTCTTC.

The chain carries TRBV7-9 and TRBJ2-1; a weak D match, TRBD2 (5 bases). This CDR3 comprises 16 residues. Trimming removed 5 bases from V and 5 bases from J, with 19 bases in between. The germline V gene encodes CDR1 SEHNR and CDR2 FQNEAQ (reference sequence). The CDR3: CASSPPPGRGNNEQFF. In DNA, the CDR3 is TGTGCCAGCAGCCCACCCCCCGGGCGAGGGAACAATGAGCAGTTCTTC.